Listed below are T cell receptor beta chains from one sample, sequenced in a study. TCRdb ran MiXCR on the RT-PCR reads and lists one entry per CDR3 protein. Of 650,000 to 800,000 distinct CDR3 sequences listed, 14% were seen once; the top ten hold 3.6%. Sequencing input: memory CD4+ T cells from blood. The origin of the receptors is a female donor in good health, serving as a healthy control. The CDR3 runs from the conserved cysteine through the conserved F or W. D genes are given only for firm matches. Rows may omit the clone size; those that give it use once, few, many or a size class.

>many|NA|TRBJ2-7|TRBV6-2/TRBV6-3
TGTGCCAGCAGTCAGAGGGGCAAGAGCTCCTACGAGCAGTACTTC
CASSQRGKSSYEQYF
>few|TRBD2|TRBJ2-1|TRBV4-2
TGTGCCAGCAGCCAGGCTGGACTAGCGGGAGTCCCCAATGAGCAGTTCTTC
CASSQAGLAGVPNEQFF
>many|TRBD2|TRBJ2-2|TRBV6-5
TGTGCCAGCAGTTACTCTGGACTAGCGGGGCCGGTTAACACCGGGGAGCTGTTTTTT
CASSYSGLAGPVNTGELFF
>few|NA|TRBJ2-7|TRBV20-1
TGCAGTGCTCAAGATTACGAGCAGTACTTC
CSAQDYEQYF
>NA|NA|TRBJ2-5|TRBV7-2
TGTGCCAGCAGCTTGGACTACGTGGAGACCCAGTACTTC
CASSLDYVETQYF
>NA|TRBD2|TRBJ2-7|TRBV27
TGTGCCAGCAACCGGAAGACTAGCGGGACTAACCCCTACGAGCAGTACTTC
CASNRKTSGTNPYEQYF
>NA|NA|TRBJ1-1|TRBV15
TGTGCCACCAGCCGGAGGACGGTGAACACTGAAGCTTTCTTT
CATSRRTVNTEAFF
>many|NA|TRBJ2-3|TRBV20-1
TGCAGTGCTAGGGGTGCCGCGAATACGCAGTATTTT
CSARGAANTQYF
>many|TRBD1|TRBJ2-1|TRBV7-8
TGTGCCAGCAGCTCCCACAGGGGTCATGAGCAGTTCTTC
CASSSHRGHEQFF
>few|NA|TRBJ2-7|TRBV20-1
TGCAGTGCTAGGCGAGGGCAAACCTACGAGCAGTACTTC
CSARRGQTYEQYF
>many|NA|TRBJ2-3|TRBV15
TGTGCCACCAGCCCCTCAGAGGGCATGCAGTATTTT
CATSPSEGMQYF
>few|TRBD1|TRBJ2-2|TRBV3-1
TGTGCCAGCAGCCAAGTTGCCGGGACAGGGGGCGGGGATTGCTTCGGGGAGCTGTTTTTT
CASSQVAGTGGGDCFGELFF
>NA|NA|TRBJ1-1|TRBV19
TGTGCCAGTAGGGGGAAGGGTAACACTGAAGCTTTCTTT
CASRGKGNTEAFF
>few|TRBD1|TRBJ2-1|TRBV24-1
TGTGCCACCAGTGATCCCTACCCCGGACAGGAGGTCAATGAGCAGTTCTTC
CATSDPYPGQEVNEQFF
>NA|NA|TRBJ2-7|TRBV16
TGTGCCAGCAGCCGAGACCTTTCGGAGCGCCAGTACTTC
CASSRDLSERQYF
>few|NA|TRBJ1-3|TRBV7-2
TGTGCCAGCAGCTTTGCAGGACAGGGAAACACCATATATTTT
CASSFAGQGNTIYF
>NA|NA|TRBJ2-7|TRBV6-6
TGTGCCAGCAGCCCAACTCGGGAAATCTACGAGCAGTACTTC
CASSPTREIYEQYF
>few|NA|TRBJ2-6|TRBV20-1
TGCAGTGCGCAGTATTCCGGGGCCAACGTCCTGACTTTC
CSAQYSGANVLTF
>many|TRBD1|TRBJ2-7|TRBV7-2
TGTGCCAGCAGCTACGGGACAGGGGGAAACTACGAGCAGTACTTC
CASSYGTGGNYEQYF
>many|NA|TRBJ2-7|TRBV5-5
TGTGCCAGCAGACCCGGGACACGTACCACCTACGAGCAGTACTTC
CASRPGTRTTYEQYF
>many|NA|TRBJ2-1|TRBV7-3
TGTGCCAGCAGCTCCAACCCGGGGGACGAAGGCAATGAGCAGTTCTTC
CASSSNPGDEGNEQFF
>few|TRBD2|TRBJ2-5|TRBV20-1
TGCAGTGCTCCAGGACTAGCGGGAGGGCCAGAGACCCAGTACTTC
CSAPGLAGGPETQYF
>NA|NA|TRBJ2-7|TRBV7-3
TGTGCCAGCAGCTTATGGGCAGGGGGGAACTCCTACGAGCAGTACTTC
CASSLWAGGNSYEQYF
>many|TRBD1|TRBJ2-4|TRBV6-5
TGTGCCAGCAGTTCCGGGACAGGGCCGAACATTCAGTACTTC
CASSSGTGPNIQYF
>NA|NA|TRBJ2-7|TRBV20-1
TGCAGTGCTAGAGATCAGGGGGGGGGCGAGCAGTACTTC
CSARDQGGGEQYF
>once|TRBD2|TRBJ2-1|TRBV6-5
TGTGCCAGCAGTTTTAGCGGGATAGCGCAGTTCTTC
CASSFSGIAQFF
>few|TRBD1|TRBJ2-7|TRBV18
TGTGCCAGCTCACGACAGGGATCCGACGAGCAGTACTTC
CASSRQGSDEQYF
>many|TRBD1|TRBJ2-3|TRBV5-5
TGTGCCAGCAGCTTCGGACAGGGATGGACAGATACGCAGTATTTT
CASSFGQGWTDTQYF
>few|NA|TRBJ1-1|TRBV7-6
TGTGCCAGCAGACTGTCCGGGGACACTGAAGCTTTCTTT
CASRLSGDTEAFF
>many|NA|TRBJ1-5|TRBV27
TGTGCCAGCAGTTCCACCAGGGGACAGCCCCAGCATTTT
CASSSTRGQPQHF
>NA|NA|TRBJ1-5|TRBV3-1
TGTGCCAGCAGCCAAAGCTCAGGGTCGGAGCAGCCCCAGCATTTT
CASSQSSGSEQPQHF
>few|TRBD1|TRBJ2-2|TRBV7-2
TGTGCCAGCAGCCTAACGCCGACAGGGTCCGGGGAGCTGTTTTTT
CASSLTPTGSGELFF
>NA|NA|TRBJ2-7|TRBV18
TGTGCCAGCTCGCCCAGACAGGATACCTACGAGCAGTACTTC
CASSPRQDTYEQYF
>few|TRBD1|TRBJ1-2|TRBV6-6
TGTGCCAGCAGCCTCCCGGGACAGGCTCGGACTTATGGCTACACCTTC
CASSLPGQARTYGYTF
>NA|NA|TRBJ2-7|TRBV27
TGTGCCAGCAGCGATCTACATCTGTCGGGGGAGCAGTACTTC
CASSDLHLSGEQYF
>few|NA|TRBJ1-5|TRBV3-1
TGTGCCAGCAGCCGAGATAAGGGTCATCAGCCCCAGCATTTT
CASSRDKGHQPQHF
>many|NA|TRBJ1-1|TRBV29-1
TGCAGCGTTGAAACGGGGTCCTTGAACACTGAAGCTTTCTTT
CSVETGSLNTEAFF